This entry concerns a single T cell receptor beta chain. This entry belongs to a study of blood T cell repertoires in COVID-19. At the level of the study: COVID-19 samples from acute and convalescent phases originated in the United States, Italy and Spain. T cells, B-cell-depleted T cells, or PBMCs supplied cDNA or gDNA.

The CDR3 sequence is 15 residues long. Germline V gene data show CDR1 as SGHRS and CDR2 as YFSETQ. V was cut by 0 bases and J by 3 bases, with 13 bases left in between. In the original processing: By means of reference gene primer amplification, nucleated cell counts were estimated. This table comes from immunoSEQ multiplex PCR, and its TCRdb copy is limited to in-frame clones, with some not included. V, J and clone size are taken as reported in that table, and D and trimming were inferred from the DNA itself. Of some 700,000 clones listed, more than 80% were seen once; the top ten hold over 0.2%. This receptor was identified in a woman between 18 and 29 years old with acute or convalescent COVID-19. Source material: peripheral blood. The rearrangement links TRBV5-1 to TRBJ2-7; weak D call: TRBD1 (5 bases). The CDR3 protein is CASSLGPGLDYEQYF. CDR3 DNA sequence: TGCGCCAGCAGCTTGGGGCCAGGGCTAGACTACGAGCAGTACTTC.